The 6 T cell receptor beta chains below all came from one sample that was sequenced in a study of T-cell reconstitution after alpha-beta-depleted transplantation in children. The authors prepared the TCRbeta library with unique molecular identifiers. TCRdb reanalysed the PCR reads using MiXCR and keeps one entry per CDR3 protein. The data contain some 200,000 distinct CDR3 sequences, approximately 11% of them singletons. The input for sequencing was PBMCs, taken before TCRalphabeta/CD19-depleted stem cell transplant. The receptors were sampled from a child younger than two with acute myeloid leukemia, due to receive a stem cell transplant.

This clonotype has ten or more counts. V gene TRBV5-1 combines with J gene TRBJ1-6; possible D gene TRBD1, 5 bases. This CDR3 spans 15 amino acids. Germline CDR1 and CDR2: SGHRS and YFSETQ. Trimming pared 0 bases from V and 7 bases from J, leaving 11 bases between. The CDR3: CASSLGGTDNSPLHF. The CDR3 region has the DNA TGCGCCAGCAGCTTGGGGGGGACGGACAATTCACCCCTCCACTTT.

This clonotype was found many times. The chain couples TRBV6-6 to TRBJ2-5, with D possibly matching TRBD2 (6 bases). Germline CDR1 and CDR2: MNHNY and SVGAGI (reference sequence). CDR3 length equals 13 residues. Trimming pared 7 bases from V and 7 bases from J, leaving 16 bases between. CDR3 bases: TGTGCCAGCACCGCCCCGAATAGCGGGACCCAGTACTTC. Protein sequence: CASTAPNSGTQYF.

This clonotype was detected a few times. The chain uses TRBV5-1 and TRBJ2-2, with 7 positions matching TRBD1. V lost 6 bases, J lost 6 bases, and 8 bases stayed unmatched. The CDR3 is made up of 14 amino acids. Germline lookup yields CDR1 SGHRS and CDR2 YFSETQ. The CDR3 DNA reads TGCGCCAGCACGATGTCAGGGGGACCCGGGGAGCTGTTTTTT. Protein product: CASTMSGGPGELFF.

This clonotype was seen ten or more times. The J gene is TRBJ2-6, the V gene TRBV7-2; no reliable D call. Germline loops: CDR1 SGHTA, CDR2 FQGNSA. There are 13 residues in the CDR3. V was pared by 7 bases and J by 0 bases, with 4 bases between. The CDR3 nucleotides are TGTGCCAGCAAATTCTCTGGGGCCAACGTCCTGACTTTC. Translated: CASKFSGANVLTF.

The CDR3 is CSVYNPGRGSYNEQFF. CDR3 nucleotide sequence: TGCAGCGTTTACAACCCCGGGCGGGGATCCTACAATGAGCAGTTCTTC. The V and J genes are TRBV29-1 and TRBJ2-1; D might be TRBD2 (6 bases). Germline V gives CDR1 SQVTM, CDR2 ANQGSEA. Trimming cost V 5 bases and J 1 base, with 18 bases left between them. The CDR3 covers 16 residues.

This clonotype was counted many times. The chain employs TRBV24-1 and TRBJ2-3; no clear D. Trimming pared 9 bases from V and 2 bases from J, leaving 11 bases between. CDR1 and CDR2 (germline): KGHDR, SFDVKD. This CDR3 contains 13 residues. CDR3 coding DNA: TGTGCCACCGCTGGCGGATTCACAGATACGCAGTATTTT. This gives the protein CATAGGFTDTQYF.